The rows below give T cell receptor beta chains drawn from one sample of a study of blood T cell repertoires in COVID-19. Sequencing used immunoSEQ multiplex PCR; TCRdb keeps in-frame clones, though not all of them. In the table there are approximately 35,000 clones, almost 90% of which are singletons. Sequencing input: peripheral blood. The origin of the receptors is a human donor in a cohort sampled during active COVID-19. Each CDR3 is given with its conserved first and last residue. D genes are given only for firm matches. Clone size appears in some rows only: once, few, many, or a class for an expanded clone.

v_gene	abundance	d_gene	j_gene	CDR3nt	CDR3aa
TRBV28	once	NA	TRBJ2-7	TGTGCCAGCAGTTTCACAAACTCCTACGAGCAGTACTTC	CASSFTNSYEQYF
TRBV7-2	NA	NA	TRBJ2-2	TGTGCCAGCAGCTTAGGGCCAGGAAACACCGGGGAGCTGTTTTTT	CASSLGPGNTGELFF
TRBV9	NA	TRBD1	TRBJ1-1	TGTGCCAGCAGCGTAGATGGGGGATCGAGGGGGCGTCGCGCTTTCTTT	CASSVDGGSRGRRAFF
TRBV12-5	NA	TRBD1	TRBJ1-2	TGTGCTAGTGGTTTGGTAACAGGGGATGGCTACACCTTC	CASGLVTGDGYTF
TRBV14	once	NA	TRBJ1-2	TGTGCCAGCAGCCCACTAAACTTACCGGGGTATGGCTACACCTTC	CASSPLNLPGYGYTF
TRBV28	NA	NA	TRBJ1-1	TGTGCCAGCAGACCCGCAGGGAACACTGAAGCTTTCTTT	CASRPAGNTEAFF
TRBV5-6	NA	NA	TRBJ1-2	TGTGCCAGCAGCTTGGATAGGGGCTATGGCTACACCTTC	CASSLDRGYGYTF
TRBV6-6	NA	NA	TRBJ2-3	TGTGCCAGCAGTTACACGCAGGGAACGACAGATACGCAGTATTTT	CASSYTQGTTDTQYF
TRBV4-1	NA	NA	TRBJ2-1	TGCGCCAGCAGCCAAGATCAGGTGGGGGGAGAGCAGTTCTTC	CASSQDQVGGEQFF
TRBV7-6	NA	NA	TRBJ2-3	TGTGCCAGCAGCTTGGGGGCAGACCCAGATACGCAGTATTTT	CASSLGADPDTQYF
TRBV7-2	NA	NA	TRBJ1-1	TGTGCCAGCAGCTTGGGCCGTACTGAAGCTTTCTTT	CASSLGRTEAFF
TRBV11-2	once	NA	TRBJ2-3	TGTGCCAGCAGCTACTTCGGAGATACGCAGTATTTT	CASSYFGDTQYF
TRBV3-1/TRBV3-2	once	NA	TRBJ2-2	TGTGCCAGCAGCGACCGGGACTGGAGCACCGGGGAGCTGTTTTTT	CASSDRDWSTGELFF
TRBV6-2/TRBV6-3	NA	NA	TRBJ2-3	TGTGCCAGCAGTTCTCCAGCCCCAGTAGCGGACTATACAGATACGCAGTATTTT	CASSSPAPVADYTDTQYF
TRBV5-1	NA	TRBD2	TRBJ2-7	TGCGCCAGCAGCTTAAGGTCGGGGGGGCCCTACGAGCAGTACTTC	CASSLRSGGPYEQYF
TRBV19	NA	TRBD2	TRBJ2-7	TGTGCCACCTCGACTAGCGGGAGGGTTGTCGAGCAGTACTTC	CATSTSGRVVEQYF
TRBV4-3	NA	TRBD2	TRBJ2-5	TGCGCCAGCAGCCAACTAGCGGGAGGAGAGACCCAGTACTTC	CASSQLAGGETQYF
TRBV7-2	NA	TRBD1	TRBJ1-4	TGTGCCAGCAGCTCCCGACAGGGTCGTGAAAAACTGTTTTTT	CASSSRQGREKLFF
TRBV24-1	NA	TRBD2	TRBJ2-2	TGTGCCACCCCCGATAGGAAACTAGCGGAGATCGGGGAGCTGTTTTTT	CATPDRKLAEIGELFF
TRBV5-4	NA	NA	TRBJ2-7	TGTGCCAGCAGCTATGGGATGACAGGCAGCTACGAGCAGTACTTC	CASSYGMTGSYEQYF
TRBV11-2	NA	TRBD1	TRBJ2-7	TGTGCCAGCAGCCGTTCCGGGACAGGGGGGTACGAGCAGTACTTC	CASSRSGTGGYEQYF
TRBV3-1/TRBV3-2	NA	TRBD1	TRBJ1-6	TGTGCCAGCAGCCAGAGGACAGGGGGCGAGCATTCACCCCTCCACTTT	CASSQRTGGEHSPLHF
TRBV7-6	NA	NA	TRBJ2-2	TGTGCCAGCAGCCAGAATCGCGGGGTTCCGAACACCGGGGAGCTGTTTTTT	CASSQNRGVPNTGELFF
TRBV7-2	NA	NA	TRBJ1-2	TGTGCCAGCAGCCCTCCGGGAAGGGCCTATGGCTACACCTTC	CASSPPGRAYGYTF
TRBV19	NA	TRBD2	TRBJ2-1	TGTGCCAGTGCCCCGGGACTAGCGGACCTTAGCGTGTTCTTC	CASAPGLADLSVFF
TRBV7-2	few	TRBD2	TRBJ2-4	TGTGCCAGCAGCTTGACTAGCGGGCCTCAAAACATTCAGTACTTC	CASSLTSGPQNIQYF
TRBV6-5	once	NA	TRBJ1-1	TGTGCCAGCACCGAATTAGGGGTGAACACTGAAGCTTTCTTT	CASTELGVNTEAFF
TRBV5-1	NA	NA	TRBJ2-2	TGCGCCAGCAGCTGGGGTCCTCCGGGAGACACCGGGGAGCTGTTTTTT	CASSWGPPGDTGELFF
TRBV19	NA	TRBD1	TRBJ1-5	TGTGCCAGTAGTATTGACAGGGAGGACAATCAGCCCCAGCATTTT	CASSIDREDNQPQHF
TRBV19	NA	NA	TRBJ1-5	TGTGCCAGTAGTATGATGGAGGGACCCAATCAGCCCCAGCATTTT	CASSMMEGPNQPQHF
TRBV7-2	NA	TRBD2	TRBJ2-5	TGTGCCAGCAGCTTAGGGACTAGATTCTTGGAGACCCAGTACTTC	CASSLGTRFLETQYF
TRBV12-3/TRBV12-4	NA	NA	TRBJ1-2	TGTGCCAGCAGCCCCGGGGACACCTATGGCTACACCTTC	CASSPGDTYGYTF
TRBV27	once	NA	TRBJ1-2	TGTGCCAGCAGCCCGACCTACTGGGGGCAGCTTAACTATGGCTACACCTTC	CASSPTYWGQLNYGYTF
TRBV2	NA	TRBD1	TRBJ2-7	TGTGCCAGCAGTGAAGGCCGACAGGGGTACTACGAGCAGTACTTC	CASSEGRQGYYEQYF
TRBV5-4	NA	TRBD2	TRBJ2-2	TGTGCCAGCAGGACTAGCGGAGATACCGGGGAGCTGTTTTTT	CASRTSGDTGELFF
TRBV7-9	NA	TRBD1	TRBJ1-3	TGTGCCAGCAGCTCATTGGGACAGTCTGGAAACACCATATATTTT	CASSSLGQSGNTIYF
TRBV18	NA	NA	TRBJ2-7	TGTGCCAGCTCACCCCCGCGGGGCGAGCAGTACTTC	CASSPPRGEQYF
TRBV27	medium-sized	NA	TRBJ2-7	TGTGCCAGCAGTTTAGGCCCGGGGGCCTACGAGCAGTACTTC	CASSLGPGAYEQYF
TRBV7-2	NA	TRBD2	TRBJ2-1	TGTGCCAGCAGCTTAGTCCTAGCGGGAGGGATCAATGAGCAGTTCTTC	CASSLVLAGGINEQFF
TRBV7-9	NA	TRBD1	TRBJ2-7	TGTGCCAGCAGGGGACAGGGTTACGAGCAGTACTTC	CASRGQGYEQYF
TRBV28	once	TRBD1	TRBJ2-7	TGTGCCAGCATCGGCCGGGACAGGTGGACCGAGCAGTACTTC	CASIGRDRWTEQYF
TRBV5-4	once	NA	TRBJ2-1	TGTGCCAGCAGCTTGCAGATATCCTACAATGAGCAGTTCTTC	CASSLQISYNEQFF
TRBV18	NA	TRBD1	TRBJ1-4	TGTGCCAGCTCACCAAGGGACAGTGGTGAAAAACTGTTTTTT	CASSPRDSGEKLFF
TRBV4-3	NA	NA	TRBJ1-4	TGCGCCAGCAGCCAGGGGGGGTGGCAGGGCAGCGGTAATGAAAAACTGTTTTTT	CASSQGGWQGSGNEKLFF
TRBV6-5	NA	NA	TRBJ1-3	TGTGCCAGCACCCGGGACAACTCTGGAAACACCATATATTTT	CASTRDNSGNTIYF
TRBV6-5	NA	TRBD1	TRBJ2-7	TGTGCCAGCAGTCCGTCGGGACAGTCCTACGAGCAGTACTTC	CASSPSGQSYEQYF
TRBV27	NA	TRBD2	TRBJ2-1	TGTGCCAGCAGGCATCTGAGGGACGAAGCGGGGCGGAAGAACGATGAGCAGTTCTTC	CASRHLRDEAGRKNDEQFF
TRBV14	few	TRBD1	TRBJ2-7	TGTGCCAGCAGCCTAGGACAGGTCGGGTACGAGCAGTACTTC	CASSLGQVGYEQYF
TRBV6-2/TRBV6-3	NA	NA	TRBJ2-4	TGTGCCAGCAGTTACGCGGCTGTGATAGCCAAAAACATTCAGTACTTC	CASSYAAVIAKNIQYF
TRBV5-1	NA	NA	TRBJ2-1	TGCGCCAGCACCCTCAGGGGGGCCTACAATGAGCAGTTCTTC	CASTLRGAYNEQFF
TRBV7-2	NA	TRBD2	TRBJ2-1	TGTGCCAGCAGCGTAGTAGGAGTAGCGGGAGTACGGTTTGAGCAGTTCTTC	CASSVVGVAGVRFEQFF
TRBV7-2	once	NA	TRBJ1-4	TGTGCCAGCAGGTTCTCAGGGGCAACTAATGAAAAACTGTTTTTT	CASRFSGATNEKLFF
TRBV19	NA	TRBD2	TRBJ2-2	TGTGCCAGCCCCCTTCGGACTAGCAGAAACACCGGGGAGCTGTTTTTT	CASPLRTSRNTGELFF
TRBV7-8	NA	TRBD2	TRBJ2-7	TGTGCCAGCAGCCGCAGTCGGGGGGGCTCTCACGACGAGCAGTACTTC	CASSRSRGGSHDEQYF
TRBV27	NA	NA	TRBJ1-4	TGTGCCAGCAGTCATCGGGATGAAAAACTGTTTTTT	CASSHRDEKLFF
TRBV2	NA	NA	TRBJ1-6	TGTGCCAGTTCTAGGGGATCTAATTCACCCCTCCACTTT	CASSRGSNSPLHF
TRBV7-2	once	TRBD1	TRBJ2-4	TGTGCCAGCAGCCCGGACAGGGGGCTAGCCAAAAACATTCAGTACTTC	CASSPDRGLAKNIQYF
TRBV18	NA	TRBD1	TRBJ2-7	TGTGCCAGCTCACCACAGGGACAGGGGGCCTACGAGCAGTACTTC	CASSPQGQGAYEQYF
TRBV4-1	NA	TRBD1	TRBJ2-1	TGCGCCAGCAGCCTTGCAGGGGGCAATGAGCAGTTCTTC	CASSLAGGNEQFF
TRBV11-2	NA	NA	TRBJ2-7	TGTGCCAGCAGCCCTAGGGGGAGGGCGGGACCCTCCTACGAGCAGTACTTC	CASSPRGRAGPSYEQYF